The clone carrying this T cell receptor beta chain was seen a handful of times. Its antigen is not identified. This entry is derived from a study of T-cell reconstitution after alpha-beta-depleted transplantation in children. Study outcomes and limitations: Certain patients had high TCRbeta diversity at day 60, and it came from recipient T cells and thymic progenitors that survived. The main origin of T-cell counts and diversity one year after transplant was newly produced T cells. Several hundred rapidly expanded clones from non-depleted graft cells reportedly supplied alpha-beta T cells about two months post-transplant.

The CDR3 is made up of 16 amino acids. The trim removed 5 bases at V and 2 bases at J, leaving 11 bases unmatched. Looked up from germline, CDR1 is SGHAT and CDR2 is FQNNGV. Preparation of the TCRbeta library used unique molecular identifiers. Using its own MiXCR run on the PCR reads, TCRdb lists one record per CDR3 protein. The sample consists of fewer than 550,000 distinct CDR3 sequences, roughly 10% of them appearing once. This receptor was taken from a female patient aged 2 to 10 who had a stem cell transplant for aplastic anemia, so the T cells may come from the graft donor. The chain combines TRBV11-2 with TRBJ1-2, with 7 positions matching TRBD1. The starting material was PBMCs, mostly from graft donor cells, obtained 180 days after TCRalphabeta/CD19-depleted stem cell transplant. CDR3 in DNA: TGTGCCAGCAGCCCACTCCGGGACAGCCAGAACTATGGCTACACCTTC. It yields the protein CASSPLRDSQNYGYTF.